The sequence of this T cell receptor beta chain was determined in a study of blood T cell repertoires in COVID-19. Per germline, CDR1 SGHVS and CDR2 FQNEAQ. Unmatched junction bases numbered 5, after V lost 1 base and J lost 2 bases. This CDR3 is built from 15 residues. Assay: immunoSEQ multiplex PCR; the TCRdb copy retains only in-frame clones and omits some. The sample lists under 150,000 clones; about 85% were seen once. The chain employs TRBV7-8 and TRBJ2-7, with TRBD1 identical over 7 bases. Sequencing input: peripheral blood. The origin of this receptor is an older man with acute or convalescent COVID-19. Written as DNA, the CDR3 is TGTGCCAGCAGCTTAGTGTTGGGACAGACCTACGAGCAGTACTTC. This encodes CASSLVLGQTYEQYF.